This T cell receptor beta chain was observed in a study of graft-versus-host responses after intestinal transplantation. The overall study: Each of the recipients got a multivisceral, liver-intestinal, or isolated intestinal transplant.

TCRdb's table, derived via immunoSEQ multiplex PCR, lists solely in-frame clones and lacks some. This sample carries more than 12,000 clones, around two fifths of them seen once, and the ten largest clones take about 15%. The authors combined 200,000 CFSE-labeled responder cells with 200,000 irradiated, violet-dye-labeled stimulator cells in plates. Responder CD3+CD4+ and CD3+CD8+ cells that were proliferating and CFSE-low were sorted after the reaction. CDR1 SGHVS and CDR2 FNYEAQ come from the germline V gene. The CDR3 contains 13 residues. Losses at the gene ends were 5 bases for V and 6 bases for J; bases not matched to a gene: 5. A few counts support this clone.

The sequence was collected from a human patient who received an intestinal transplant. The chain links TRBV7-6 to TRBJ2-7, with 9 bases aligning to TRBD1. Sequenced here: alloreactive CD8+ T cells from a mixed lymphocyte reaction culture, sampled before intestinal transplant. The subset denotes: CFSE-low proliferating T cells sorted from approximately 6-day pre-transplant mixed lymphocyte reaction (GvH or HvG direction). The CDR3 sequence is CASSRDRVSEQYF. In nucleotides, the CDR3 is TGTGCCAGCAGCCGGGACAGGGTGAGCGAGCAGTACTTC.